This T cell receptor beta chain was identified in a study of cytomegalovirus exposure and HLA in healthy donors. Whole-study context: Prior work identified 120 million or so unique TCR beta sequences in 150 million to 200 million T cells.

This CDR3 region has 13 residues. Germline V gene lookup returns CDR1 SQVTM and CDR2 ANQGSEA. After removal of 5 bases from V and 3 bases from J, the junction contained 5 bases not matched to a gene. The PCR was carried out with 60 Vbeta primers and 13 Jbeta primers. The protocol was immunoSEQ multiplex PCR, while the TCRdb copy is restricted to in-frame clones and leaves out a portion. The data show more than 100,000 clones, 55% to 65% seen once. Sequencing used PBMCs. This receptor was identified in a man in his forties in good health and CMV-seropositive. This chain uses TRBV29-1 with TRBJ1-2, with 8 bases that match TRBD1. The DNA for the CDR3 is TGCAGCGTTCAGGGGGCACAGGACTATGGCTACACCTTC. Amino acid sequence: CSVQGAQDYGYTF.